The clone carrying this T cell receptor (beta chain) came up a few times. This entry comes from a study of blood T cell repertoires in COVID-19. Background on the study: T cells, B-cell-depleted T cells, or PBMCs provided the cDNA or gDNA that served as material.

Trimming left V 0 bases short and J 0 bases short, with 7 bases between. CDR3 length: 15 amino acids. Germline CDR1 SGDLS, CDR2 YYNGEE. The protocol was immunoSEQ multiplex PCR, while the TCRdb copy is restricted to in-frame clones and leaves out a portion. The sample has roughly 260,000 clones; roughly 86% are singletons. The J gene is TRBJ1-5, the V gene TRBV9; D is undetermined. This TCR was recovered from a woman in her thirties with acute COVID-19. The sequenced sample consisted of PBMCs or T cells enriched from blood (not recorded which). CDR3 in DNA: TGTGCCAGCAGCGTAGCCGGAGATAGCAATCAGCCCCAGCATTTT. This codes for CASSVAGDSNQPQHF.